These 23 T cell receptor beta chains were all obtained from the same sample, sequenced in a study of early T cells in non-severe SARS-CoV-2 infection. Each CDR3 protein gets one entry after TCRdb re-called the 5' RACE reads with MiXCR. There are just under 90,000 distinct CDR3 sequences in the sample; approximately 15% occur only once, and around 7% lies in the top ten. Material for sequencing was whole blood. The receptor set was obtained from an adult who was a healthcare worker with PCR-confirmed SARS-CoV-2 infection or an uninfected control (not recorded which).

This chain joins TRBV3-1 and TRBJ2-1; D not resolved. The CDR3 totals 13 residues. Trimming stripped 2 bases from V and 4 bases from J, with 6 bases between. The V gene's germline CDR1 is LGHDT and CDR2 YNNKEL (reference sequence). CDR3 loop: CASSQIGYNEQFF. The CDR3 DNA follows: TGTGCCAGCAGCCAAATCGGGTACAATGAGCAGTTCTTC.

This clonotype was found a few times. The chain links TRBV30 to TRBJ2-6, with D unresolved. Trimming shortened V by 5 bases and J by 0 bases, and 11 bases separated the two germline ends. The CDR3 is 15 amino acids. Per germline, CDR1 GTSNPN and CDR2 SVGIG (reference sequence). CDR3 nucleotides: TGTGCCTGGGGCTCCGGTCGCTCTGGGGCCAACGTCCTGACTTTC. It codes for CAWGSGRSGANVLTF.

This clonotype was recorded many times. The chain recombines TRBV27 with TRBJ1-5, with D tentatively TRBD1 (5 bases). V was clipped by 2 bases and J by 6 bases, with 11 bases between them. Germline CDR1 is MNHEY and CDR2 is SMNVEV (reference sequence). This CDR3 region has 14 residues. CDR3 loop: CASSLGAAGQPQHF. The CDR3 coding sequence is TGTGCCAGCAGTTTAGGGGCGGCGGGTCAGCCCCAGCATTTT.

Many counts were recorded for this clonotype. CDR3 in amino acids: CASSLMVLAEGPDTQYF. The CDR3 DNA reads TGTGCCAGCAGCTTAATGGTACTAGCGGAGGGCCCGGATACGCAGTATTTT. This sequence joins TRBV7-3 and TRBJ2-3; 8 bases match TRBD2. This CDR3 region has 17 residues. Germline CDR1 is SGHTA and CDR2 is FQGTGA. J lost 6 bases, V lost 1 base, and 12 bases had no gene match.

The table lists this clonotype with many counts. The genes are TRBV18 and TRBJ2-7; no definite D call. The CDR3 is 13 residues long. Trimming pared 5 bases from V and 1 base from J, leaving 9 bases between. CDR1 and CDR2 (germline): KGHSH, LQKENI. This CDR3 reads CASSSMGSYEQYF. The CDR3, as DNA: TGTGCCAGCTCATCAATGGGATCCTACGAGCAGTACTTC.

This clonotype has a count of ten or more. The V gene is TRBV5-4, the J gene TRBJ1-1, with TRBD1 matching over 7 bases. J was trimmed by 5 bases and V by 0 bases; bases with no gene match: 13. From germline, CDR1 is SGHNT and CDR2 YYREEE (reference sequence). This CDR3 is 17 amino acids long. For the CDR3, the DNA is TGTGCCAGCAGCTTGGCCCCAAGGACAGGACCGCGGACTGAAGCTTTCTTT. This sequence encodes CASSLAPRTGPRTEAFF.

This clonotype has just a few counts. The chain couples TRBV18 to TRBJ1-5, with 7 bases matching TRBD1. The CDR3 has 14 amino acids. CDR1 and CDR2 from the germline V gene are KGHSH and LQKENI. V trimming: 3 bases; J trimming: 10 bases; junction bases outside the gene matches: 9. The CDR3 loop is CASSPEGRGFPQHF. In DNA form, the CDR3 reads TGTGCCAGCTCACCTGAGGGCAGGGGGTTTCCCCAGCATTTT.

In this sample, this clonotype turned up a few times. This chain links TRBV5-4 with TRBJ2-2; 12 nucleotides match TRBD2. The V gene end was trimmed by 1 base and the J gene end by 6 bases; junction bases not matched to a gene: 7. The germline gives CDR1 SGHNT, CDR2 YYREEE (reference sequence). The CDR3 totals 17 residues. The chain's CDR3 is CASSLPTSGRSSGELFF. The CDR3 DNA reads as TGTGCCAGCAGCTTGCCTACTAGCGGGAGGAGTTCCGGGGAGCTGTTTTTT.

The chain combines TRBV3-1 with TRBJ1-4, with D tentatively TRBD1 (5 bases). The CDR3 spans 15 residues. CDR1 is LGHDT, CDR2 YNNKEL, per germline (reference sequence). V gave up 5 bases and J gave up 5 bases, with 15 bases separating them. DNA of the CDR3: TGTGCCAGCAGCTACTTGTCGGGGCAAAATGAAAAACTGTTTTTT. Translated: CASSYLSGQNEKLFF.

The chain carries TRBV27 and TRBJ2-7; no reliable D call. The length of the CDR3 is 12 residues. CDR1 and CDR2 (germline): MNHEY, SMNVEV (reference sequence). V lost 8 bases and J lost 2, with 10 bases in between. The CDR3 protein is CASAKGPYEQYF. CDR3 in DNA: TGTGCCAGCGCAAAGGGCCCCTACGAGCAGTACTTC.

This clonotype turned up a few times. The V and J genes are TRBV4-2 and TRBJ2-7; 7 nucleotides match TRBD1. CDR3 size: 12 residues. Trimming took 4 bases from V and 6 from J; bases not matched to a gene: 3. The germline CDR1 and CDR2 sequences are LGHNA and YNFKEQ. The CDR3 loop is CASSPTGSEQYF. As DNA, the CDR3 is TGTGCCAGCAGCCCGACAGGGTCCGAGCAGTACTTC.

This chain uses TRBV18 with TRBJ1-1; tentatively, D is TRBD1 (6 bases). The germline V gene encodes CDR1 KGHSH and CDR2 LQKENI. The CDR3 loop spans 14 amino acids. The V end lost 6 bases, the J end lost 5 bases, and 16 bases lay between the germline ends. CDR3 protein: CASSSAQGRTEAFF. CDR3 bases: TGTGCCAGCTCGTCGGCGCAGGGGAGAACTGAAGCTTTCTTT.

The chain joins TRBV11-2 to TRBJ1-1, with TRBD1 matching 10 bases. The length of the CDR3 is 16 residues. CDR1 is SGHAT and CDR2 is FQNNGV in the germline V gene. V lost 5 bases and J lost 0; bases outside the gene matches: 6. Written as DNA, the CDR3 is TGTGCCAGCAGCCCTAGACAGGGGGCAATGAACACTGAAGCTTTCTTT. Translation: CASSPRQGAMNTEAFF. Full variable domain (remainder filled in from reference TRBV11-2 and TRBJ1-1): EAGVAQSPRYKIIEKRQSVAFWCNPISGHATLYWYQQILGQGPKLLIQFQNNGVVDDSQLPKDRFSAERLKGVDSTLKIQPAKLEDSAVYLCASSPRQGAMNTEAFFGQGTRLTVV.

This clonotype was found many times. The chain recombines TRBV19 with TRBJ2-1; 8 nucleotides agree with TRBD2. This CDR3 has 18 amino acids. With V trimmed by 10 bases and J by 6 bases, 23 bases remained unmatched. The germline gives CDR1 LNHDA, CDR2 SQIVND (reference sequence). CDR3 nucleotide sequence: TGTGCCACTTCTGGGGCGCTGGCGGGAGGTCCCCTCAGCAATGAGCAGTTCTTC. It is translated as CATSGALAGGPLSNEQFF.

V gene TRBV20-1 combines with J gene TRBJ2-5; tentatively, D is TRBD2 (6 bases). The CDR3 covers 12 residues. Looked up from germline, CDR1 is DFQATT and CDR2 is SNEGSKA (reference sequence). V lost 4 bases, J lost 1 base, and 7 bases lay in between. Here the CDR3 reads CSAKTSQETQYF. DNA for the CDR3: TGCAGTGCTAAGACTAGCCAAGAGACCCAGTACTTC.

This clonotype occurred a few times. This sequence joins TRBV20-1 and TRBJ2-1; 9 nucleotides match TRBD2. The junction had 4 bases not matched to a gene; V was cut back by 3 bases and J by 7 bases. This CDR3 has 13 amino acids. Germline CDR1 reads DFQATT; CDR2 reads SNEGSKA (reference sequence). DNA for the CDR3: TGCAGTGCTAGGGTGCTAGCGGGAAATGAGCAGTTCTTC. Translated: CSARVLAGNEQFF.

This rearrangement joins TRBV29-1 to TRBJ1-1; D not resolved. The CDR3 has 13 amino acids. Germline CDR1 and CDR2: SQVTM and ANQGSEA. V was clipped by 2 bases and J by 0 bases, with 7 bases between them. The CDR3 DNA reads TGCAGCGTTGAATCGGCGGTGAACACTGAAGCTTTCTTT. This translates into CSVESAVNTEAFF.

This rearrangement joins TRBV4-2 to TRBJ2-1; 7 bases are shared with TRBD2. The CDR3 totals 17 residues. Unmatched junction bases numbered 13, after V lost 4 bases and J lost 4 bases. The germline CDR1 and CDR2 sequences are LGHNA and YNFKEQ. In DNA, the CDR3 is TGTGCCAGCAGCCGAAAAAGTCTAGCGGAAGCTTACAATGAGCAGTTCTTC. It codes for CASSRKSLAEAYNEQFF.

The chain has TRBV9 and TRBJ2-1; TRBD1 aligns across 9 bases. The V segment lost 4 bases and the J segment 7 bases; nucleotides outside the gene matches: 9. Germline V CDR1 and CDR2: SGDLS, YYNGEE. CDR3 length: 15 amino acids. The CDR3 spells CASSFRQGEANEQFF. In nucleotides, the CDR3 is TGTGCCAGCAGCTTCCGACAGGGGGAGGCGAATGAGCAGTTCTTC.

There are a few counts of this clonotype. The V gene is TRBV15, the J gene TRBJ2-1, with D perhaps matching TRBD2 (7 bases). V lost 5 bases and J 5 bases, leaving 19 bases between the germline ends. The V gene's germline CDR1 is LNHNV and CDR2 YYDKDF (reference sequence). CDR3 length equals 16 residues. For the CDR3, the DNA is TGTGCCACCAGCCGGGGGGCAGGGTCGGATAACAATGAGCAGTTCTTC. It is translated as CATSRGAGSDNNEQFF.

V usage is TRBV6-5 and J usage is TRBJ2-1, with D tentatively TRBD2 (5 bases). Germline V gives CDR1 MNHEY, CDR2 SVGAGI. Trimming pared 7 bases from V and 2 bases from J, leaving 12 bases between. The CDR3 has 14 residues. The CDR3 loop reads CASTSGNAYNEQFF. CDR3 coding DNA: TGTGCCAGCACCTCCGGGAATGCCTACAATGAGCAGTTCTTC.

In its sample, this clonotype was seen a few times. The CDR3 region has the DNA TGTGCCAGCAGCCAAGCCTCCGGGACGGGGGCCAACGAGCAGTACTTC. Its translation: CASSQASGTGANEQYF. V is TRBV14 and J is TRBJ2-7; D possibly uses TRBD1 or TRBD2 (6 bases each). Germline loops: CDR1 SGHDN, CDR2 FVKESK. This CDR3 comprises 16 residues. Trimming took 1 base from V and 5 from J, leaving 18 bases between them.

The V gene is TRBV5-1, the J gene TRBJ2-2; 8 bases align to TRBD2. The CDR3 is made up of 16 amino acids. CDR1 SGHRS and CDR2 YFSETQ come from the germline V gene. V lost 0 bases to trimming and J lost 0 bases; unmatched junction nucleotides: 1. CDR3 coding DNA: TGCGCCAGCAGCTTGGTGACTAGCGCGAACACCGGGGAGCTGTTTTTT. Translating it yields CASSLVTSANTGELFF.